The clone carrying this TCR beta chain was seen once. Its antigen is unknown. The germline V gene has CDR1 LGHNA and CDR2 YNFKEQ. The CDR3 spans 15 residues. The V gene end was trimmed by 0 bases and the J gene end by 4 bases; junction bases not matched to a gene: 2. People whose metastatic non-small-cell lung cancer was chemo-refractory got focal radiation along with CTLA-4 blockade by ipilimumab. This record belongs to a study of radiotherapy plus CTLA-4 blockade in lung cancer. Across the study: Objective responses were recorded in about 17% of patients, with disease control recorded in 25% to 35%.

The data were produced by immunoSEQ multiplex PCR, yet TCRdb's version contains in-frame clones alone and is incomplete. In the table there are roughly 92,000 clones, approximately 84% of which are singletons. Notes on the study in general: Together with interferon-beta, which increased in serum after radiation, early dynamic changes in blood T cell clones were reportedly the best predictors of response. After treatment with radiotherapy plus ipilimumab, TCR clones that came from the tumor expanded in blood.

The sequence derives from a human donor with non-small cell lung cancer who had a partial response to radiotherapy plus ipilimumab. The chain couples TRBV4-2 to TRBJ2-1; 8 bases are shared with TRBD2. Sequenced here: peripheral blood, sampled from a patient treated with radiotherapy plus ipilimumab. The CDR3 here is CASSQELAEYNEQFF. The CDR3 DNA sequence: TGTGCCAGCAGCCAAGAACTAGCGGAGTACAATGAGCAGTTCTTC.